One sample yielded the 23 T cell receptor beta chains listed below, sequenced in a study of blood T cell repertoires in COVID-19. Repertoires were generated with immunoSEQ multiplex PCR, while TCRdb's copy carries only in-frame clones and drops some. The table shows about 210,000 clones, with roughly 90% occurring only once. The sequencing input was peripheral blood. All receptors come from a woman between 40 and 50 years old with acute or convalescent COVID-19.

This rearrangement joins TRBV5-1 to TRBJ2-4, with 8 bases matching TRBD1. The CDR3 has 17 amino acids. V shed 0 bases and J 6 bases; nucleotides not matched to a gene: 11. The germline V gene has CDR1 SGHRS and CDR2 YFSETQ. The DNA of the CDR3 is TGCGCCAGCAGCTTGGTGATGCAGGGGGCAAGAAGAAACATTCAGTACTTC. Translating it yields CASSLVMQGARRNIQYF.

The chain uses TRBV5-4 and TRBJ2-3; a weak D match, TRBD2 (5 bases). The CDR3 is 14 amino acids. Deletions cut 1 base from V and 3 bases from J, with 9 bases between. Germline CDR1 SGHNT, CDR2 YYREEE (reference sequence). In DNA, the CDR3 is TGTGCCAGCAGCTTGAGCCGGGGAACAGATACGCAGTATTTT. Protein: CASSLSRGTDTQYF. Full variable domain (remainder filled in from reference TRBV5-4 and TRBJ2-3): ETGVTQSPTHLIKTRGQQVTLRCSSQSGHNTVSWYQQALGQGPQFIFQYYREEENGRGNFPPRFSGLQFPNYSSELNVNALELDDSALYLCASSLSRGTDTQYFGPGTRLTVL.

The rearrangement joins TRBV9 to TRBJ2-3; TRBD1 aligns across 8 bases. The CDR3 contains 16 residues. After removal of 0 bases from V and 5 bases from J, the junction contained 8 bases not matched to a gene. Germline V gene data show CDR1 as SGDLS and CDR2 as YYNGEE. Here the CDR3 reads CASSVAGQGNGDTQYF. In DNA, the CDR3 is TGTGCCAGCAGCGTAGCTGGACAGGGAAACGGAGATACGCAGTATTTT.

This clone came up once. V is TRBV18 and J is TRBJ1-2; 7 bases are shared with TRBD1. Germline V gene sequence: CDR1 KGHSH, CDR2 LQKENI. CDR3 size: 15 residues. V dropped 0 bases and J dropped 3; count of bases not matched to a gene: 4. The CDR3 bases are TGTGCCAGCTCACCACCGGGACAGTACGACTATGGCTACACCTTC. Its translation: CASSPPGQYDYGYTF. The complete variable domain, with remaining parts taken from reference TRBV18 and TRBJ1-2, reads NAGVMQNPRHLVRRRGQEARLRCSPMKGHSHVYWYRQLPEEGLKFMVYLQKENIIDESGMPKERFSAEFPKEGPSILRIQQVVRGDSAAYFCASSPPGQYDYGYTFGSGTRLTVV.

The CDR3 sequence is CASSGPSSGPDTQYF. For the CDR3, the DNA is TGTGCCAGCAGCGGGCCCTCTAGCGGGCCAGATACGCAGTATTTT. The V call is TRBV9, the J call TRBJ2-3; 8 nucleotides line up with TRBD2. The junction had 7 bases not matched to a gene; V was cut back by 3 bases and J by 4 bases. The CDR3 loop spans 15 amino acids. Germline CDR1 and CDR2: SGDLS and YYNGEE.

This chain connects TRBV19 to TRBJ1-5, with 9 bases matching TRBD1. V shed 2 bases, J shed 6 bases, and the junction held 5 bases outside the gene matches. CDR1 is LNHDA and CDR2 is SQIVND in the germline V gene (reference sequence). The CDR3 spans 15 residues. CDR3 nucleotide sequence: TGTGCCAGTAGTATAATCGGGACAGGGTCTCAGCCCCAGCATTTT. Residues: CASSIIGTGSQPQHF. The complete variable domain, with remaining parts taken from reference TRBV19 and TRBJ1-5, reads DGGITQSPKYLFRKEGQNVTLSCEQNLNHDAMYWYRQDPGQGLRLIYYSQIVNDFQKGDIAEGYSVSREKKESFPLTVTSAQKNPTAFYLCASSIIGTGSQPQHFGDGTRLSIL.

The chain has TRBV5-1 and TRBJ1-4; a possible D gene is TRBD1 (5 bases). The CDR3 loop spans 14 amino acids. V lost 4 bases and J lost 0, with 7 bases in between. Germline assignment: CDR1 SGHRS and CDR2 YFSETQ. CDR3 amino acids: CASSRTSTNEKLFF. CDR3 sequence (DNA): TGCGCCAGCAGCCGGACATCAACTAATGAAAAACTGTTTTTT.

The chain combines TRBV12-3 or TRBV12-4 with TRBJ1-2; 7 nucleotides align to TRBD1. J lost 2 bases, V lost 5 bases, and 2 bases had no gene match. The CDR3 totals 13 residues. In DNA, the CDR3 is TGTGCCAGCAGTACGGACAGGAACTATGGCTACACCTTC. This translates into CASSTDRNYGYTF.

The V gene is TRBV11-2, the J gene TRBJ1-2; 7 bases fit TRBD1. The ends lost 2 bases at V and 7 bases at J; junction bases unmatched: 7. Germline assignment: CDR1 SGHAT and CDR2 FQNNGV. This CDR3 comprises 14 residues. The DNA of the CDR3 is TGTGCCAGCAGCTTATTCGGGACAGAGGGTGGCTACACCTTC. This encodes CASSLFGTEGGYTF.

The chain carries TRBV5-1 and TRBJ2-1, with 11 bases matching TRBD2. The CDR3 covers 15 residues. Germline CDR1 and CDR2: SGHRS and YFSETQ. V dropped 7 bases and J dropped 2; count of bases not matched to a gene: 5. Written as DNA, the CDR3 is TGCGCCAGCTCGACTAGCGGGGCTACCTACAATGAGCAGTTCTTC. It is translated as CASSTSGATYNEQFF.

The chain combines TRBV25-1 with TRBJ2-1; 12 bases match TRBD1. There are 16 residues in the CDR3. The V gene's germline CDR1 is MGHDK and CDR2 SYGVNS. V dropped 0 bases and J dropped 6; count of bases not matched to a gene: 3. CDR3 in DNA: TGTGCCAGCAGTGAATATTCGGGACAGGGGGCCAATGAGCAGTTCTTC. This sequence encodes CASSEYSGQGANEQFF. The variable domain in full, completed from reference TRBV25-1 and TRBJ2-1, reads EADIYQTPRYLVIGTGKKITLECSQTMGHDKMYWYQQDPGMELHLIHYSYGVNSTEKGDLSSESTVSRIRTEHFPLTLESARPSHTSQYLCASSEYSGQGANEQFFGPGTRLTVL.

CDR3 coding DNA: TGTGCCAGCACCCCATTATCGGTGAACACTGAAGCTTTCTTT. Its protein product is CASTPLSVNTEAFF. The chain links TRBV2 to TRBJ1-1; unclear D gene. The CDR3 is 14 residues long. CDR1 and CDR2 from the germline V gene are SNHLY and FYNNEI. V dropped 7 bases and J dropped 0 bases, with 12 bases sitting between them.

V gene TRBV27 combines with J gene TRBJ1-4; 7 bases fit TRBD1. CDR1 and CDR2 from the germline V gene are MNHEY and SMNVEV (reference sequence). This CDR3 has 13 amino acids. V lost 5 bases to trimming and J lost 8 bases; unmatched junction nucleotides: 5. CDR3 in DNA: TGTGCCAGCAGTCGACAGGGAGAGGAAAAACTGTTTTTT. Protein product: CASSRQGEEKLFF.

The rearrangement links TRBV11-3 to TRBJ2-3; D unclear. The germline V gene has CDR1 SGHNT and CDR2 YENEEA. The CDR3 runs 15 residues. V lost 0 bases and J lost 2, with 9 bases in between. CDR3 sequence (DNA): TGTGCCAGCAGCTTAGACGGAACTAACACAGATACGCAGTATTTT. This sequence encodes CASSLDGTNTDTQYF.

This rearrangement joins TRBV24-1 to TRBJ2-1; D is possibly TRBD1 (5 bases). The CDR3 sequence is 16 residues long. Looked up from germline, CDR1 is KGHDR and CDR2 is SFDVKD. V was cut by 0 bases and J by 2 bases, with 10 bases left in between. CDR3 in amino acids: CATSDLEGETYNEQFF. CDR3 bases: TGTGCCACCAGTGATTTGGAAGGGGAAACCTACAATGAGCAGTTCTTC.

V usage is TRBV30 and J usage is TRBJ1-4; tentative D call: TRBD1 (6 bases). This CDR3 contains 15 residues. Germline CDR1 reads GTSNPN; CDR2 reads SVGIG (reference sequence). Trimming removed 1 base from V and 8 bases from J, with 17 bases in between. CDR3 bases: TGTGCCTGGAGTGGGGTACCGGGGGGCCCCGAAAAACTGTTTTTT. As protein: CAWSGVPGGPEKLFF.

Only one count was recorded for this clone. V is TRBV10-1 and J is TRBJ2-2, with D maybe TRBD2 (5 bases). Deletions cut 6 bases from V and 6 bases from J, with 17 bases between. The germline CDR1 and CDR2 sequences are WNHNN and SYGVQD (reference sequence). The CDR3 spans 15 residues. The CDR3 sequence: CASSSTRSQAGELFF. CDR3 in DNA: TGCGCCAGCAGCTCCACTAGGAGCCAGGCCGGGGAGCTGTTTTTT.

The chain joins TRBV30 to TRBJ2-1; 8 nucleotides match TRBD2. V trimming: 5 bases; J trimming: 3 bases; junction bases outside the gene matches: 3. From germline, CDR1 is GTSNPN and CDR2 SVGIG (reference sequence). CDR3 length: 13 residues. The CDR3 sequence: CAWAAGVYNEQFF. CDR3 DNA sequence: TGTGCCTGGGCAGCGGGGGTCTACAATGAGCAGTTCTTC.

The DNA of the CDR3 is TGTGCCAGCAGCCAAGATGGGCAGGCGGGAAACAGAGATGGCTACACCTTC. Its translation: CASSQDGQAGNRDGYTF. This chain links TRBV4-2 with TRBJ1-2; D is uncertain. This CDR3 comprises 17 residues. Germline CDR1 LGHNA, CDR2 YNFKEQ. V lost 0 bases, J lost 6 bases, and 20 bases lay in between.

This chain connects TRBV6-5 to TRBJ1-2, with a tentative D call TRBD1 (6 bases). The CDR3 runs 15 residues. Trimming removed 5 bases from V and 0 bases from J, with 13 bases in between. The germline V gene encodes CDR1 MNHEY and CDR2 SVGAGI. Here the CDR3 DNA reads TGTGCCAGCAGTAGAGGGACACTGACTAACTATGGCTACACCTTC. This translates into CASSRGTLTNYGYTF.

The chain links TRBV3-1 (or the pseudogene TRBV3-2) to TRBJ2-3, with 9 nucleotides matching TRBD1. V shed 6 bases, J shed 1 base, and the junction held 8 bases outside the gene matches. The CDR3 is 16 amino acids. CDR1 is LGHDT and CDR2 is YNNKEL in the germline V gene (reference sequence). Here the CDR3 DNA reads TGTGCCAGCAGTTCCGGGGGACAGGGAGGCACAGATACGCAGTATTTT. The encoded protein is CASSSGGQGGTDTQYF.

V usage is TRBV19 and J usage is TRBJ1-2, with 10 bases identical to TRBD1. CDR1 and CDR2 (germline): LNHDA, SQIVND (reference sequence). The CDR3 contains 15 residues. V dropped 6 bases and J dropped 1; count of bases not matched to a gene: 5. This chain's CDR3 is CASRRDRGLNYGYTF. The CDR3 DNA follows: TGTGCCAGTAGGCGGGACAGGGGACTTAACTATGGCTACACCTTC.

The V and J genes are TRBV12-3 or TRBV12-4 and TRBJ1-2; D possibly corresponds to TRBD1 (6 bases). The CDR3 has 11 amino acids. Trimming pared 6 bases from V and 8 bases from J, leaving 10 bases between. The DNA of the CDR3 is TGTGCCAGCAGCGGACAGCGGGGCTACACCTTC. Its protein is CASSGQRGYTF.